This T cell receptor (beta chain) is from a study of somatic mutations in cytotoxic T cells in rheumatoid arthritis. Study-wide context: Blood samples of around 30 ml were drawn from patients (in EDTA) right after diagnosis and before any treatment.

Losses at the gene ends were 10 bases for V and 5 bases for J; bases not matched to a gene: 12. CDR3 length: 14 residues. CDR1 is MNHNY, CDR2 SVGAGI, per germline (reference sequence). A word on this clone: Its target is not known.

Only in-frame clones appear in the TCRdb table, and some are missing; sequencing was by immunoSEQ multiplex PCR. The table lists 14,000 or so clones, around 80% of them singletons. Study conclusions and caveats: A rise in CD8+ clonality with age was seen in rheumatoid arthritis patients but not in healthy controls.

The sequenced sample was CD8+ T cells sorted from blood. The chain carries TRBV6-6 and TRBJ2-3, with TRBD2 identical over 7 bases. This clonotype was sampled from an adult with rheumatoid arthritis. CDR3 nucleotide sequence: TGTGCCACTCAGGGCGGGAGTGGGCTAGATACGCAGTATTTT. It encodes CATQGGSGLDTQYF.